This T cell receptor (beta chain) comes out of a study of Graves' ophthalmopathy and Graves' hyperthyroidism. Exclusion criteria comprised other autoimmune diseases, uncontrolled infections, pregnancy or lactation in patients. The CDR3 spans 14 residues. Per germline, CDR1 MDHEN and CDR2 SYDVKM. Trimming left V 11 bases short and J 0 bases short, with 17 bases between. Amplifying from RNA transcripts, the study obtained TCR beta CDR3 regions. An opening RT-PCR round employed HTBI primers and preceded a second-round multiplex PCR. MiXCR, run by TCRdb on the multiplex PCR reads, gives a single entry per CDR3 protein. This sample has under 250,000 distinct CDR3 sequences, with around 28% found just once. This clonotype was seen ten or more times.

The TCR originated in a man aged 50 to 60 with Graves' ophthalmopathy. The sequenced sample consisted of peripheral blood. The rearrangement joins TRBV28 to TRBJ2-7, with D possibly matching TRBD2 (5 bases). The CDR3 loop reads CAVSLGGRSYEQYF. CDR3 DNA: TGTGCCGTTAGTCTAGGCGGGCGCTCCTACGAGCAGTACTTC.